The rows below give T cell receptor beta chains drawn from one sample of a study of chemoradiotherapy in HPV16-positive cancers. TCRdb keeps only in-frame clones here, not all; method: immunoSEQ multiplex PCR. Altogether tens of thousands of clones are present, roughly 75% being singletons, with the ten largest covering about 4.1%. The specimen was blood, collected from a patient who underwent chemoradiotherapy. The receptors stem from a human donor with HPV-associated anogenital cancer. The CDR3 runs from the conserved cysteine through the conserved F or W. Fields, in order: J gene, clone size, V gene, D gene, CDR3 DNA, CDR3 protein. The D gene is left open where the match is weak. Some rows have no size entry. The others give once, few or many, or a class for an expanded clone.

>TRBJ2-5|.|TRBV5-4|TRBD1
TGTGCCAGCAGCTCTCGGACAGGGCGGTCCCAAGAGACCCAGTACTTC
CASSSRTGRSQETQYF
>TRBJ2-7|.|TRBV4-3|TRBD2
TGCGCCAGCAGCCAAGCTGCCCTTAGCGGGGGGGCCGTTGGGCAGTACTTC
CASSQAALSGGAVGQYF
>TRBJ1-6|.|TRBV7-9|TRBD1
TGTGCCAGCAGCGGTGACAGGGTGGGTTCACCCCTCCACTTT
CASSGDRVGSPLHF
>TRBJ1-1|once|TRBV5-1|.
TGCGCCAGCAGCTTCGAGGAGGGGGAGGGCACTGAAGCTTTCTTT
CASSFEEGEGTEAFF
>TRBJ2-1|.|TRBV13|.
TGTGCCAGCAGTCGTGCGCATGAGCAGTTCTTC
CASSRAHEQFF
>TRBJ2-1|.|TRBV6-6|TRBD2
TGTGCCAGCAGAATTAACCTTAGCGGGGAGCAGTTCTTC
CASRINLSGEQFF
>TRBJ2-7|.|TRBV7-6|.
TGTGCCAGCAGCTTACCAGAAGCCGGGAGCTCCTACGAGCAGTACTTC
CASSLPEAGSSYEQYF
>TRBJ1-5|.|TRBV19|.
TGTGCCAGTAAGGATGATTCAGGAGGGGCGGGCAATCAGCCCCAGCATTTT
CASKDDSGGAGNQPQHF
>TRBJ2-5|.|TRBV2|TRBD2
TGTGCCAGCAGTGTGCGGGGGGAACAAGAGACCCAGTACTTC
CASSVRGEQETQYF
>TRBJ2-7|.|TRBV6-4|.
TGTGCCAGCAGGACAGTCTCCTACGAGCAGTACTTC
CASRTVSYEQYF
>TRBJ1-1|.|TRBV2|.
TGTGCCAGCAGTGGGACCCTCAGGTCGGAAGCTTTCTTT
CASSGTLRSEAFF
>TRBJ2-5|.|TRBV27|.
TGTGCCAGCAGTCAGACTTTACTCGGGCCGGCGATACAGACCCAGTACTTC
CASSQTLLGPAIQTQYF
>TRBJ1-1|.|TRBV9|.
TGTGCCAGCAGCGCCCAACGGGGGGGAATAGGGTCTCCTTTCTTT
CASSAQRGGIGSPFF
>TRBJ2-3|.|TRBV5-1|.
TGCGCCAGCAGCTTTACTCAGGCAGATACGCAGTATTTT
CASSFTQADTQYF
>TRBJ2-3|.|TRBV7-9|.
TGTGCCAGCAGCTTAGACAGGAGTGGAGATACGCAGTATTTT
CASSLDRSGDTQYF
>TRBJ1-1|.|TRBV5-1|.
TGCGCCAGCAGCATAAGGACGGAGAACACTGAAGCTTTCTTT
CASSIRTENTEAFF
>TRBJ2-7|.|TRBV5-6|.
TGTGCCAGCAGGGACAGGCCCAGCCAGCGGGTTTACGAGCAGTACTTC
CASRDRPSQRVYEQYF
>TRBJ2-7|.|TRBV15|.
TGTGCCACCAGCAGGGGCCAAGGAGGTTACGAGCAGTACTTC
CATSRGQGGYEQYF
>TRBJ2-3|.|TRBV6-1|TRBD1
TGTGCCAGAGGGGAACCGGGACAGAACACAGATACGCAGTATTTT
CARGEPGQNTDTQYF
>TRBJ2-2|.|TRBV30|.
TGTGCCTGGAGTGTATTACCGTACACCGGGGAGCTGTTTTTT
CAWSVLPYTGELFF
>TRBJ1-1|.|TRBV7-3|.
TGTGCCAGCAGCTCTAATGAGGGTGAAGGGGAGTGGGACACTGAAGCTTTCTTT
CASSSNEGEGEWDTEAFF
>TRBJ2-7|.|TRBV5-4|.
TGTGCCAGCAGCTCGAGTGGAGGGAGCTCCTACGAGCAGTACTTC
CASSSSGGSSYEQYF
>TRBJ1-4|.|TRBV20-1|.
TGCAGTGCTAAAACAGGAGTAAAACTGTTTTTT
CSAKTGVKLFF
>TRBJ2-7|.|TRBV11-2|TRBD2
TGTGCCAGCAGCCACAGCGGGGGGGCGGGGAATGAGCAGTACTTC
CASSHSGGAGNEQYF
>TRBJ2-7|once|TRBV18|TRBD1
TGTGCCAGCTCAATCGGACAGGGCTTTACCTACGAGCAGTACTTC
CASSIGQGFTYEQYF
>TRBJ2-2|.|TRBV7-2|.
TGTGCCAGCAGCTTAGTCTTGGGGGGGCGAGGCGGGGAGCTGTTTTTT
CASSLVLGGRGGELFF
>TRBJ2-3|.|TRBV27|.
TGTGCCAGCAGTCACCACCCCGTCCTATCCGTTACAGATACGCAGTATTTT
CASSHHPVLSVTDTQYF
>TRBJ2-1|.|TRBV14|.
TGTGCCAGCAGCCAAGACGCAGAGAGGCCTTACAATGAGCAGTTCTTC
CASSQDAERPYNEQFF
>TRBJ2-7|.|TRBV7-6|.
TGTGCCAGCAGCTTACAGGTGGGGAATCCCTCCTACGAGCAGTACTTC
CASSLQVGNPSYEQYF
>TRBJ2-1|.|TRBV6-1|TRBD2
TGTGCCAGCAGTGCCCGGACTAGCGGGGGTCGGAATGAGCAGTTCTTC
CASSARTSGGRNEQFF
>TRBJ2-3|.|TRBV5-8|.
TGTGCCAGCAGCTTGGGGGGGCTTAGCACAGATACGCAGTATTTT
CASSLGGLSTDTQYF
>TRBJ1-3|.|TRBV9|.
TGTGCCAGCAGCGTAGATCAGGGACACGGAAACACCATATATTTT
CASSVDQGHGNTIYF
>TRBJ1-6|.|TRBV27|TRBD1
TGTGCCAGCAGTTCAGGGGGTACTTCACCCCTCCACTTT
CASSSGGTSPLHF
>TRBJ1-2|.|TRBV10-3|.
TGTGCCATCAGCCAGGGGACTAACTATGGCTACACCTTC
CAISQGTNYGYTF
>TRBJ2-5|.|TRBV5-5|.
TGTGCCAGCAGCTTGGAGGGGTGGTTGGAGACCCAGTACTTC
CASSLEGWLETQYF
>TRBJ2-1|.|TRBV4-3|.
TGCGCCAGCAGCCAGACCCTGGGACCCCCATTCAATGAGCAGTTCTTC
CASSQTLGPPFNEQFF
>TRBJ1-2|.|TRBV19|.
TGTGCCAGTACCTCTCCCCCTCAGGACAGTCCCTTCTTC
CASTSPPQDSPFF
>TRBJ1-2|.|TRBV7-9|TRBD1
TGTGCCAGCAGCCCGCCGACAGGGGGGAGAGGCTACACCTTC
CASSPPTGGRGYTF
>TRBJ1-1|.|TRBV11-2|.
TGTGCCAGCAGCTTAGATCTTAGGGGAGCTGAAGCTTTCTTT
CASSLDLRGAEAFF
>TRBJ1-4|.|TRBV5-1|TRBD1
TGCGCCAGCAGCTTGACAGGGGGTTCTAATGAAAAACTGTTTTTT
CASSLTGGSNEKLFF
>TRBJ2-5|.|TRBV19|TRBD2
TGTGCCAGTAGTCTCGGGACTAGGGAGACCCAGTACTTC
CASSLGTRETQYF
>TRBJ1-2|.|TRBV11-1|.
TGTGCCAGCAGCTTAGTGGGGGCCGCGGATGGCTACACCTTC
CASSLVGAADGYTF
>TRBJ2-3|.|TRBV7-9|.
TGTGCCAGCAGCTTAGGCACAGATACGCAGTATTTT
CASSLGTDTQYF
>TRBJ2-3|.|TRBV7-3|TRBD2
TGTGCCAGCAGCGCTGGCGGGGGTTCGTCAGATACGCAGTATTTT
CASSAGGGSSDTQYF
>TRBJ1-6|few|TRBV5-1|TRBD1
TGCGCCAGCAGCGAGGGACAGTGGGGTTCACCCCTCCACTTT
CASSEGQWGSPLHF
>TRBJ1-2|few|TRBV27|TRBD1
TGTGCCAGCAGCCCCCGACCGCTTGACAGGGACTATGGCTACACCTTC
CASSPRPLDRDYGYTF
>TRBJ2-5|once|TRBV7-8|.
TGTGCCAGCAAGGGTCTCACCGCGGAGACCCAGTACTTC
CASKGLTAETQYF
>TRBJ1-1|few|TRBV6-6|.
TGTGCCACCCGGACTCATCAGCCAGGGCAATCTGAAGCTTTCTTT
CATRTHQPGQSEAFF
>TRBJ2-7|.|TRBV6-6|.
TGTGCCAGCAGAGTTCACCTTTTCGGCGAGCAGTACTTC
CASRVHLFGEQYF
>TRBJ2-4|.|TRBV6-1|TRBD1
TGTGCCAGCAGTGATGGGCGCGGGACAGGGAGAAACATTCAGTACTTC
CASSDGRGTGRNIQYF
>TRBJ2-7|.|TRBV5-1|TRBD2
TGCGCCAGCAGCGATGGAGCGGGGGGGCCGGGCGAGCAGTACTTC
CASSDGAGGPGEQYF
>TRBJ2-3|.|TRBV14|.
TGTGCCAGCAGCCAAGATGGCCTAGGGGCAGATACGCAGTATTTT
CASSQDGLGADTQYF
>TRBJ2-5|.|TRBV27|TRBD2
TGTGCCAGCAGTAAAAGCGGGGGTCGTGAGACCCAGTACTTC
CASSKSGGRETQYF
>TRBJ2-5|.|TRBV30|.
TGTGCCTGGGACCTAAACGGGGACCTACAAGAGACCCAGTACTTC
CAWDLNGDLQETQYF
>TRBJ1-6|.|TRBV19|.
TGTGCCAGTAGTATCTATGGGGTCCAGAGCTCCTATAATTCACCCCTCCACTTT
CASSIYGVQSSYNSPLHF